This T cell receptor (beta chain) was documented in a study of tumor-infiltrating lymphocytes in primary liver carcinoma. Trimming cost V 5 bases and J 6 bases, with 16 bases left between them. CDR3 size: 14 residues. Germline lookup yields CDR1 SGHAT and CDR2 FQNNGV. The authors took blood RNA from unsorted whole blood and also extracted germline DNA. Priming with a constant-region primer yielded TCR beta cDNA from 450 to 550 ng total RNA. Investigators got TCR beta libraries out of three nested multiplex PCR rounds, done with slightly modified ARM-PCR. Investigators reported that the first two PCR rounds, at about 11 cycles each, used TRBV1-TRBV30 forward primers with a C-beta reverse primer. TCRdb called the multiplex PCR reads again in MiXCR, with one record for every CDR3 protein. This table holds about 310,000 distinct CDR3 sequences, approximately 65% found once. About this clonotype: It may be a read error: a sequence one base away is much more abundant.

The material sequenced was peripheral blood. The sequence was collected from a man aged 35 to 55 with primary liver carcinoma and hepatitis B virus infection. The V gene is TRBV11-2, the J gene TRBJ1-1; D not resolved. CDR3 nucleotide sequence: TGTGCCAGCAGCCTTTACGGTTTTGACTCTGAAGCTTTCTTT. It encodes CASSLYGFDSEAFF.